This T cell receptor (beta chain) was identified during a study of blood T cell repertoires in COVID-19. Study context: Italy, Spain and the United States were the sources of the convalescent and acute COVID-19 samples. PBMCs, B-cell-depleted T cells, or T cells were the source of the cDNA or gDNA that made up the material.

Authors' processing steps: Estimation of nucleated cell counts was performed using reference gene primer amplification. Libraries were prepared by immunoSEQ multiplex PCR; TCRdb keeps only in-frame clonotypes and omits some of them. D and trimming were read from the DNA, whereas the V and J calls and clone size are those reported in that table. The data contain 70,000 or so clones, 75% to 90% of them singletons. The sample taken for sequencing was peripheral blood. The source is a woman aged 80 or older with active COVID-19.

CDR3 region: CASSFPAAPRGADEQFF. CDR3 nucleotides: TGTGCCAGCAGCTTTCCCGCCGCCCCCAGGGGGGCAGATGAGCAGTTCTTC. The V call is TRBV7-9, the J call TRBJ2-1; D might be TRBD1 (7 bases). The ends were cut back, 3 bases at V and 8 bases at J, with 23 bases in the middle. The CDR3 runs to 17 residues. CDR1 and CDR2 (germline): SEHNR, FQNEAQ (reference sequence).